This TCR beta chain was captured in a study of blood T cell repertoires in COVID-19. Across the whole study: Researchers got acute and convalescent COVID-19 samples from the United States, Italy and Spain. Sample material is recorded as cDNA or gDNA derived from T cells, B-cell-depleted T cells, or PBMCs.

V dropped 5 bases and J dropped 10; count of bases not matched to a gene: 15. The CDR3 length is 17 residues. From germline, CDR1 is MRHNA and CDR2 SNTAGT. Original analysis: For nucleated cells, counts were estimated from reference gene primer amplification. TCRdb's copy holds only in-frame clones and misses some; the assay was immunoSEQ multiplex PCR. The V and J calls and clone size are taken from that table; D and trimming were inferred from the DNA. The table has about 81,000 clones, 86% seen once; the top ten hold roughly 25%. Sequencing was performed on peripheral blood. V is TRBV6-4 and J is TRBJ2-5; TRBD2 matches 14 bases. This receptor was taken from a human donor in a cohort sampled during active COVID-19. The CDR3: CASSSQGTSGGRRGQYF. The CDR3, as DNA: TGTGCCAGCAGTTCTCAGGGGACTAGCGGGGGTCGAAGGGGCCAGTACTTC.